Listed here is a single T cell receptor beta chain. Its antigen is as yet unknown. The source of the sample is a study of CD8+CD57+ T cells in acquired aplastic anemia. Study at large: The study obtained about 9.9 million reads on average for CD4+ cells from healthy donors.

TCR beta VDJ combinations and CDR3 sequences were profiled from genomic DNA. MiXCR, run by TCRdb on the reads, gives a single entry per CDR3 protein. The table shows about 130,000 distinct CDR3 sequences, with 48% occurring only once. Notes on the study in general: Between patients and controls, CD8+ Simpson's diversity did not vary significantly.

The CDR3 runs 13 residues. V gave up 4 bases and J gave up 3 bases; unmatched junction bases: 2. Germline CDR1 and CDR2: LGHNA and YSLEER. The V gene is TRBV4-3, the J gene TRBJ2-7; TRBD2 aligns across 8 bases. Material for sequencing was sorted CD4+, CD8+, or CD8+CD57+ T cells (not recorded which) from PBMCs. The receptor was derived from a human donor in good health, serving as a control. The CDR3 loop is CASSPREGYEQYF. Written as DNA, the CDR3 is TGCGCCAGCAGCCCCCGGGAGGGCTACGAGCAGTACTTC.